This T cell receptor beta chain came from a study of regulatory T cells in long-lasting Graves disease. In the study overall: Newly diagnosed Graves' patients had under 3 months of antithyroid drugs. General study results and limits: With under 3,500 shared public clonotypes, persistent patients exceeded new patients, who shared about a thousand. Newly diagnosed Graves' patients exceeded persistent ones in TCR diversity.

Building the TCR beta libraries relied on iRepertoire HTBI primers, and CDR3 regions underwent Arm-PCR. TCRdb redid the calling of the multiplex PCR reads with MiXCR, one entry per CDR3 protein. Here the sample spans 400,000 to 450,000 distinct CDR3 sequences, 15% being singletons. This clonotype showed up just a few times. Its target is unknown. V gave up 4 bases and J gave up 2 bases; unmatched junction bases: 11. The CDR3 has 16 residues. CDR1 SGHDT and CDR2 YYEEEE come from the germline V gene. Indicated time point: newly diagnosed GD, antithyroid drugs for less than 3 months. PBMCs were the source of the RNA used for TCR sequencing. A further study also used this sample, focusing on T cells in Graves' hyperthyroidism and ophthalmopathy. That study adds: Graves' hyperthyroidism was deemed stable given no ophthalmopathy progression within 18 months.

The V gene is TRBV5-6, the J gene TRBJ2-5; 7 nucleotides align to TRBD2. The clonotype originates from a woman in her twenties or thirties with Graves disease. This specimen was peripheral blood mononuclear cells (PBMCs), taken at new diagnosis, from a patient treated with antithyroid drugs. The DNA for the CDR3 is TGTGCCAGCAGCCGCTTTATTGGGGGGGTTCAAGAGACCCAGTACTTC. This encodes CASSRFIGGVQETQYF.